These 23 T cell receptor beta chains came from one sample sequenced in a study of human T cells and chemical hapten exposure. The time point here: patch test 3, about 24 weeks after DPC sensitization. As to treatment: therapeutic diphenylcyclopropenone sensitization with weekly scalp DPC. Each CDR3 protein gets one entry after TCRdb re-called the RACE reads with MiXCR. This table holds about 160,000 distinct CDR3 sequences, about 27% found once. The specimen comprised whole blood, sampled in connection with sensitization to the hapten diphenylcyclopropenone (DPC). The source is a woman aged 18 to 35 with alopecia areata. Some clones in this sample may be carry-over from other donors' samples.

The gene calls are TRBV24-1 and TRBJ2-1, with 8 bases identical to TRBD2. Trimming took 6 bases from V and 7 from J; bases not matched to a gene: 7. The germline V gene has CDR1 KGHDR and CDR2 SFDVKD. There are 14 residues in the CDR3. The chain's CDR3 is CATSKSGRWNEQFF. The CDR3 DNA follows: TGTGCCACCAGTAAGAGCGGGAGATGGAATGAGCAGTTCTTC.

Many counts were recorded for this clonotype. The chain joins TRBV7-9 to TRBJ1-2, with unresolved D. Germline CDR1 is SEHNR and CDR2 is FQNEAQ (reference sequence). The CDR3 has 13 residues. The ends were cut back, 1 base at V and 4 bases at J, with 7 bases in the middle. The DNA of the CDR3 is TGTGCCAGCAGCTTAGTGGGGAGCTATGGCTACACCTTC. Its protein is CASSLVGSYGYTF.

V usage is TRBV19 and J usage is TRBJ2-5; TRBD1 agrees at 9 bases. The V segment lost 8 bases and the J segment 2 bases; nucleotides outside the gene matches: 0. Germline V lookup: CDR1 LNHDA, CDR2 SQIVND (reference sequence). The CDR3 consists of 12 residues. CDR3 residues: CASGTGQETQYF. CDR3 coding DNA: TGTGCCAGTGGGACAGGGCAAGAGACCCAGTACTTC. Full variable domain (remainder filled in from reference TRBV19 and TRBJ2-5): DGGITQSPKYLFRKEGQNVTLSCEQNLNHDAMYWYRQDPGQGLRLIYYSQIVNDFQKGDIAEGYSVSREKKESFPLTVTSAQKNPTAFYLCASGTGQETQYFGPGTRLLVL.

The genes are TRBV15 and TRBJ1-3, with D hard to call. Germline loops: CDR1 LNHNV, CDR2 YYDKDF (reference sequence). The CDR3 spans 12 residues. Between the trimmed V and J ends, which lost 4 bases and 4 bases, there was a span of 5 bases. CDR3 in DNA: TGTGCCACCAGCAAGAACGGAAACACCATATATTTT. Translating gives CATSKNGNTIYF.

This clonotype was seen a few times. The rearrangement uses TRBV4-1 and TRBJ2-7; maybe TRBD1 (5 bases). Germline CDR1 reads MGHRA; CDR2 reads YSYEKL. The CDR3 is 16 amino acids. The germline V and J ends were trimmed by 1 base and 6 bases, with 19 bases remaining between them. The CDR3 here is CASSQGRGRVVAEQYF. CDR3 bases: TGCGCCAGCAGCCAAGGTCGTGGCAGGGTCGTCGCCGAGCAGTACTTC.

The chain links TRBV6-6 to TRBJ1-1; unclear D gene. Trimming took off 7 bases at V and 2 bases at J, with 11 bases between the two ends. The CDR3 consists of 13 residues. The germline gives CDR1 MNHNY, CDR2 SVGAGI (reference sequence). CDR3 nucleotide sequence: TGTGCCAGCACCCGATGGGGAAACACTGAAGCTTTCTTT. Its translation: CASTRWGNTEAFF.

This chain connects TRBV4-3 to TRBJ2-1; 10 bases match TRBD2. The CDR3 length is 17 residues. V dropped 4 bases and J dropped 7; count of bases not matched to a gene: 13. Germline lookup yields CDR1 LGHNA and CDR2 YSLEER. In DNA, the CDR3 is TGCGCCAGCAGCCGAGGGGTAGCGGGGGGCGCCGGTAATGAGCAGTTCTTC. Translated, it gives CASSRGVAGGAGNEQFF.

The chain carries TRBV15 and TRBJ2-2; D is possibly TRBD1 (6 bases). The germline CDR1 and CDR2 sequences are LNHNV and YYDKDF (reference sequence). Trimming removed 4 bases from V and 7 bases from J, with 16 bases in between. The CDR3 totals 15 residues. The chain's CDR3 is CATSTGQPPGGELFF. CDR3 sequence (DNA): TGTGCCACCAGCACGGGACAACCCCCGGGCGGGGAGCTGTTTTTT.

This rearrangement joins TRBV9 to TRBJ2-1; 10 bases are a match to TRBD2. This CDR3 region has 17 residues. Germline loops: CDR1 SGDLS, CDR2 YYNGEE. V was pared by 0 bases and J by 7 bases, with 10 bases of the junction left unmatched. The CDR3, as DNA: TGTGCCAGCAGCGTAGGGGGTAGCGGGAGGTTGGGTAATGAGCAGTTCTTC. It is translated as CASSVGGSGRLGNEQFF.

This rearrangement joins TRBV20-1 to TRBJ1-2; D might be TRBD1 (6 bases). The CDR3 consists of 13 residues. From germline, CDR1 is DFQATT and CDR2 SNEGSKA (reference sequence). V lost 0 bases and J 4 bases, leaving 9 bases between the germline ends. The CDR3 reads CSAREPDSYGYTF. In DNA, the CDR3 is TGCAGTGCTAGAGAGCCGGACAGCTATGGCTACACCTTC.

The rearrangement uses TRBV5-1 and TRBJ1-1, with D unresolved. CDR1 and CDR2 (germline): SGHRS, YFSETQ. The CDR3 is made up of 14 amino acids. V lost 0 bases to trimming and J lost 1 base, with 7 bases between them. CDR3 residues: CASSLEHPNTEAFF. For the CDR3, the DNA is TGCGCCAGCAGCTTGGAACACCCGAACACTGAAGCTTTCTTT. Based on the CDR3 plus reference TRBV5-1 and TRBJ1-1, the full variable domain is KAGVTQTPRYLIKTRGQQVTLSCSPISGHRSVSWYQQTPGQGLQFLFEYFSETQRNKGNFPGRFSGRQFSNSRSEMNVSTLELGDSALYLCASSLEHPNTEAFFGQGTRLTVV.

This chain's CDR3 is CASSLELLQETQYF. The CDR3, as DNA: TGTGCCAGCAGCTTGGAGCTGTTGCAAGAGACCCAGTACTTC. The chain joins TRBV7-2 to TRBJ2-5; D unclear. V was pared by 3 bases and J by 2 bases, with 10 bases between. The CDR3 is 14 residues long. Germline V gene sequence: CDR1 SGHTA, CDR2 FQGNSA.

The chain is built from TRBV12-3 or TRBV12-4 and TRBJ2-2, with TRBD1 as a possible D gene (6 bases). Trimming removed 6 bases from V and 1 base from J, with 12 bases in between. CDR3 length equals 15 residues. The CDR3: CASRYRVGNTGELFF. The CDR3 DNA sequence: TGTGCCAGCAGGTACAGGGTCGGGAACACCGGGGAGCTGTTTTTT.

This clonotype has just a few counts. The genes are TRBV11-1 and TRBJ2-4, with D tentatively TRBD2 (6 bases). Germline CDR1 reads SGHAT; CDR2 reads FQDESV (reference sequence). The CDR3 has 13 residues. V shed 4 bases and J shed 8 bases, with 12 bases lying between them. Here the CDR3 reads CASSYGSKDIQYF. DNA of the CDR3: TGTGCCAGCAGCTACGGGAGTAAAGACATTCAGTACTTC.

J is TRBJ2-1 and V is TRBV7-2; D is ambiguous. CDR1 is SGHTA and CDR2 is FQGNSA in the germline V gene. This CDR3 contains 11 residues. V lost 5 bases and J lost 5, with 4 bases in between. The CDR3: CASSPHNEQFF. The CDR3 region has the DNA TGTGCCAGCAGCCCGCACAATGAGCAGTTCTTC. The entire variable domain, with the rest obtained from reference TRBV7-2 and TRBJ2-1, is as follows: GAGVSQSPSNKVTEKGKDVELRCDPISGHTALYWYRQSLGQGLEFLIYFQGNSAPDKSGLPSDRFSAERTGGSVSTLTIQRTQQEDSAVYLCASSPHNEQFFGPGTRLTVL.

The V gene is TRBV18, the J gene TRBJ1-2, with no clear D. The CDR3 is made up of 14 amino acids. Germline V gives CDR1 KGHSH, CDR2 LQKENI. With 2 bases removed from V and 7 bases from J, the gap between germline ends came to 14 bases. The CDR3: CASSPSVVSGGYTF. The CDR3 coding sequence is TGTGCCAGCTCACCAAGCGTGGTGTCGGGTGGCTACACCTTC.

The gene calls are TRBV7-2 and TRBJ2-3; D might be TRBD2 (6 bases). CDR1 and CDR2 from the germline V gene are SGHTA and FQGNSA. The CDR3 has 16 amino acids. V was clipped by 1 base and J by 2 bases, with 13 bases between them. CDR3 protein: CASSLDLGGTTDTQYF. CDR3 nucleotides: TGTGCCAGCAGCTTAGACCTAGGCGGGACCACAGATACGCAGTATTTT. Full variable domain (outside the CDR3, taken from reference TRBV7-2 and TRBJ2-3): GAGVSQSPSNKVTEKGKDVELRCDPISGHTALYWYRQSLGQGLEFLIYFQGNSAPDKSGLPSDRFSAERTGGSVSTLTIQRTQQEDSAVYLCASSLDLGGTTDTQYFGPGTRLTVL.

V usage is TRBV7-2 and J usage is TRBJ2-7; 9 positions match TRBD1. The V segment lost 5 bases and the J segment 4 bases; nucleotides outside the gene matches: 9. This CDR3 has 15 amino acids. Looked up from germline, CDR1 is SGHTA and CDR2 is FQGNSA. This CDR3 is CASSLTGTGKYEQYF. The CDR3 coding sequence is TGTGCCAGCAGCCTGACCGGGACAGGGAAATACGAGCAGTACTTC.

CDR3 residues: CASSETGGSTSNQPQHF. For the CDR3, the DNA is TGTGCCAGCAGTGAAACAGGGGGCTCAACTAGCAATCAGCCCCAGCATTTT. This chain connects TRBV28 to TRBJ1-5, with TRBD1 matching over 9 bases. V trimming: 5 bases; J trimming: 0 bases; junction bases outside the gene matches: 8. The CDR3 has 17 residues. CDR1 and CDR2 (germline): MDHEN, SYDVKM.

The J gene is TRBJ2-7, the V gene TRBV20-1; possible D gene TRBD1, 6 bases. CDR3 length equals 15 residues. V was trimmed by 6 bases and J by 0 bases, leaving 18 bases between them. Germline assignment: CDR1 DFQATT and CDR2 SNEGSKA (reference sequence). Here the CDR3 reads CSAPAADSRSYEQYF. Written as DNA, the CDR3 is TGCAGTGCCCCGGCTGCGGACAGTCGCTCCTACGAGCAGTACTTC.

This chain links TRBV5-6 with TRBJ1-5, with 7 bases identical to TRBD1. Germline V gene data show CDR1 as SGHDT and CDR2 as YYEEEE. The V gene end was trimmed by 4 bases and the J gene end by 6 bases; junction bases not matched to a gene: 13. This CDR3 has 16 amino acids. The CDR3 DNA is TGTGCCAGCAGCAGAGGGACAGATAGAATCTCTCAGCCCCAGCATTTT. Protein: CASSRGTDRISQPQHF.

The sample holds a few counts of this clonotype. The gene calls are TRBV20-1 and TRBJ1-2; D gene unclear. Germline CDR1 and CDR2: DFQATT and SNEGSKA (reference sequence). With 3 bases removed from V and 6 bases from J, the gap between germline ends came to 8 bases. The CDR3 totals 11 residues. The CDR3 protein is CSARSENGYTF. The CDR3 nucleotides are TGCAGTGCTAGGTCTGAGAATGGCTACACCTTC.

This clonotype was seen a few times. The rearrangement joins TRBV11-3 to TRBJ1-1, with D perhaps TRBD1 (5 bases). This CDR3 is built from 13 residues. V gave up 5 bases and J gave up 2 bases, with 9 bases separating them. Per the germline V gene, CDR1 is SGHNT and CDR2 is YENEEA. The CDR3 nucleotides are TGTGCCAGCAGCGCAGGGACCAACACTGAAGCTTTCTTT. The encoded protein is CASSAGTNTEAFF.